Each of the 22 T cell receptor beta chains below was sequenced from the same sample in a study of blood T cell repertoires in COVID-19. Measured with immunoSEQ multiplex PCR; TCRdb has only the in-frame clones, and not every one. This sample has about 230,000 clones, with 80% to 90% found just once. Sample: PBMCs or T cells enriched from blood (not recorded which). Every receptor here comes from a woman in her 30s who had been exposed to COVID-19.

The V gene is TRBV6-5, the J gene TRBJ2-5; D not resolved. From germline, CDR1 is MNHEY and CDR2 SVGAGI. Trimming took 4 bases from V and 5 from J, leaving 14 bases between them. There are 14 residues in the CDR3. In DNA form, the CDR3 reads TGTGCCAGCAGTTTCATCAATTCAGCGGAGACCCAGTACTTC. Translated: CASSFINSAETQYF.

The chain is built from TRBV10-1 and TRBJ2-3, with 9 positions matching TRBD1. The CDR3 extends over 16 amino acids. The V gene end was trimmed by 4 bases and the J gene end by 1 base; junction bases not matched to a gene: 6. Germline CDR1 is WNHNN and CDR2 is SYGVQD (reference sequence). The CDR3 spells CASSGLQGARTDTQYF. CDR3 bases: TGCGCCAGCAGTGGTCTACAGGGGGCTCGCACAGATACGCAGTATTTT.

The chain joins TRBV7-2 to TRBJ1-3, with a tentative D call TRBD1 (6 bases). Trimming stripped 6 bases from V and 0 bases from J, with 9 bases between. This CDR3 has 14 residues. Germline V gene data show CDR1 as SGHTA and CDR2 as FQGNSA. The CDR3 DNA reads TGTGCCAGCAGTTTGGACAGCTCTGGAAACACCATATATTTT. Protein: CASSLDSSGNTIYF.

This clone was seen a few times. The chain joins TRBV7-3 to TRBJ1-1; TRBD1 matches at 7 bases. The CDR3 is 13 residues long. Looked up from germline, CDR1 is SGHTA and CDR2 is FQGTGA. Trimming at V came to 5 bases and at J to 4 bases, leaving 4 bases not matched to a gene. The CDR3 protein is CASSHSGGTEAFF. The DNA for the CDR3 is TGTGCCAGCAGCCACTCAGGGGGCACTGAAGCTTTCTTT.

The chain combines TRBV5-1 with TRBJ2-1, with D possibly being TRBD2 (6 bases). The germline CDR1 and CDR2 sequences are SGHRS and YFSETQ. This CDR3 contains 15 residues. The ends were cut back, 4 bases at V and 0 bases at J, with 11 bases in the middle. The CDR3 sequence: CASSPDGSSYNEQFF. DNA for the CDR3: TGCGCCAGCAGCCCGGACGGGAGCTCCTACAATGAGCAGTTCTTC.

The chain has TRBV27 and TRBJ2-3, with TRBD2 identical over 8 bases. Trimming took 1 base from V and 3 from J; bases not matched to a gene: 15. The CDR3 loop spans 19 amino acids. The germline V gene encodes CDR1 MNHEY and CDR2 SMNVEV (reference sequence). The CDR3 protein is CASSLFPLSHGGRTDTQYF. The CDR3 bases are TGTGCCAGCAGTTTATTCCCACTATCCCATGGCGGGAGGACAGATACGCAGTATTTT.

V and J are TRBV5-4 and TRBJ2-5, with 10 bases aligning to TRBD2. The CDR3 covers 15 residues. Germline CDR1 SGHNT, CDR2 YYREEE (reference sequence). V gave up 3 bases and J gave up 5 bases; unmatched junction bases: 7. CDR3 amino acids: CASSSGLAEAETQYF. DNA for the CDR3: TGTGCCAGCAGCTCAGGACTAGCGGAGGCGGAGACCCAGTACTTC. Full variable domain (rest looked up from reference TRBV5-4 and TRBJ2-5): ETGVTQSPTHLIKTRGQQVTLRCSSQSGHNTVSWYQQALGQGPQFIFQYYREEENGRGNFPPRFSGLQFPNYSSELNVNALELDDSALYLCASSSGLAEAETQYFGPGTRLLVL.

This clone was counted only a few times. V and J are TRBV12-2 and TRBJ1-1; the table's TRBD1 call for D was not verified on the DNA. TRBV12-2 is a documented pseudogene. The CDR3 has 18 residues. DNA of the CDR3: TGTGCAAGTCGCCCGACCGTGGACAGGGGGCAGGTGAACACTGAAGCTTTCTTT. This translates into CASRPTVDRGQVNTEAFF.

The chain uses TRBV5-1 and TRBJ1-5, with a possible D match to TRBD1 (6 bases). Trimming removed 9 bases at V and 0 bases at J, with 13 bases between. CDR1 is SGHRS and CDR2 is YFSETQ in the germline V gene. This CDR3 spans 14 amino acids. The CDR3 spells CATLFRGSNQPQHF. The CDR3 DNA is TGCGCCACCCTTTTCAGGGGTAGCAATCAGCCCCAGCATTTT.

The chain couples TRBV6-5 to TRBJ2-1, with D possibly being TRBD1 (6 bases). This CDR3 region has 14 residues. V lost 5 bases, J lost 1 base, and 9 bases lay in between. CDR1 and CDR2 from the germline V gene are MNHEY and SVGAGI. CDR3 sequence: CASSPGTSYNEQFF. Here the CDR3 DNA reads TGTGCCAGCAGTCCCGGGACATCCTACAATGAGCAGTTCTTC.

The V and J genes are TRBV30 and TRBJ1-4; 11 bases agree with TRBD1. The V and J ends lost 3 bases and 8 bases, in that order; junction bases with no gene match: 5. From germline, CDR1 is GTSNPN and CDR2 SVGIG (reference sequence). The CDR3 sequence is 14 residues long. CDR3 bases: TGTGCCTGGAGACGGGACAGGGGGATGGAAAAACTGTTTTTT. Protein product: CAWRRDRGMEKLFF.

In this sample, this clone turned up a few times. V and J are TRBV7-9 and TRBJ2-7; a possible D gene is TRBD2 (8 bases). V was trimmed by 4 bases and J by 3 bases, leaving 16 bases between them. The germline V gene encodes CDR1 SEHNR and CDR2 FQNEAQ (reference sequence). The CDR3 is 15 residues long. In nucleotides, the CDR3 is TGTGCCAGCAGCTCCGGGGGGGCAGGGGGCTACGAGCAGTACTTC. Translation: CASSSGGAGGYEQYF.

The chain recombines TRBV4-1 with TRBJ1-2, with a possible D match to TRBD1 (6 bases). The CDR3 spans 16 residues. Per germline, CDR1 MGHRA and CDR2 YSYEKL. Trimming removed 0 bases at V and 5 bases at J, with 16 bases between. In nucleotides, the CDR3 is TGCGCCAGCAGCCAAGATCCTACAGGGCTCGCATATGGCTACACCTTC. Its protein product is CASSQDPTGLAYGYTF.

The chain has TRBV5-1 and TRBJ1-4; D not resolved. CDR1 SGHRS and CDR2 YFSETQ come from the germline V gene. The CDR3 runs 14 residues. The germline V and J ends were trimmed by 1 base and 4 bases, with 8 bases remaining between them. As DNA, the CDR3 is TGCGCCAGCAGCTTGTGGCAGGATAATGAAAAACTGTTTTTT. Protein product: CASSLWQDNEKLFF.

V usage is TRBV11-2 and J usage is TRBJ2-5; a weak D match, TRBD2 (6 bases). The CDR3 runs 14 residues. V dropped 0 bases and J dropped 5 bases, with 10 bases sitting between them. Germline values: CDR1 SGHAT, CDR2 FQNNGV. CDR3 sequence: CASSLDGGGETQYF. The DNA of the CDR3 is TGTGCCAGCAGCTTAGACGGGGGTGGTGAGACCCAGTACTTC.

This chain connects TRBV21-1 to TRBJ2-7; the table's D call, TRBD1, was not checked against the DNA. TRBV21-1 has pseudogene status. The CDR3 loop spans 16 amino acids. In nucleotides, the CDR3 is TGTGCCAGCAGCACCCGCGGCGGGACAGTCCTTGACGAGCAGTACTTC. Residues: CASSTRGGTVLDEQYF.

This clone came up a few times. This rearrangement joins TRBV19 to TRBJ2-3; TRBD2 matches at 7 bases. The CDR3 covers 16 residues. The germline V gene encodes CDR1 LNHDA and CDR2 SQIVND (reference sequence). Losses at the gene ends were 4 bases for V and 0 bases for J; bases not matched to a gene: 7. CDR3: CASSSESGTSTDTQYF. The CDR3 nucleotides are TGTGCCAGTAGTAGTGAAAGCGGGACGAGCACAGATACGCAGTATTTT. The full variable domain, its missing parts supplied by reference TRBV19 and TRBJ2-3, is DGGITQSPKYLFRKEGQNVTLSCEQNLNHDAMYWYRQDPGQGLRLIYYSQIVNDFQKGDIAEGYSVSREKKESFPLTVTSAQKNPTAFYLCASSSESGTSTDTQYFGPGTRLTVL.

V usage is TRBV4-1 and J usage is TRBJ2-1; perhaps TRBD2 as D (7 bases). Trimming removed 7 bases from V and 0 bases from J, with 13 bases in between. The CDR3 totals 15 residues. Germline CDR1 and CDR2: MGHRA and YSYEKL. The CDR3 here is CASNGGGGSYNEQFF. The CDR3 DNA follows: TGCGCCAGCAACGGGGGCGGGGGCTCCTACAATGAGCAGTTCTTC.

The genes are TRBV4-1 and TRBJ2-7, with D maybe TRBD1 (5 bases). The V end was cut by 4 bases, the J end by 3 bases, with 13 bases between. This CDR3 region has 14 residues. Germline CDR1 is MGHRA and CDR2 is YSYEKL. CDR3 sequence: CASSPFPGNYEQYF. The DNA for the CDR3 is TGCGCCAGCAGCCCGTTTCCAGGGAACTACGAGCAGTACTTC.

The chain carries TRBV3-1 (or the pseudogene TRBV3-2) and TRBJ2-5; D is unresolved. Germline V gene data show CDR1 as LGHDT and CDR2 as YNNKEL (reference sequence). V gave up 0 bases and J gave up 1 base, with 9 bases separating them. CDR3 size: 15 residues. CDR3 DNA sequence: TGTGCCAGCAGCCAAGATAACTTGTTCCAAGAGACCCAGTACTTC. It translates to CASSQDNLFQETQYF.

The chain employs TRBV2 and TRBJ2-1, with no clear D. Per germline, CDR1 SNHLY and CDR2 FYNNEI. The CDR3 has 12 amino acids. V was shortened by 8 bases and J by 5 bases, with 10 bases between the two germline ends. The CDR3 sequence: CASERRNNEQFF. For the CDR3, the DNA is TGTGCCAGCGAGAGGCGGAACAATGAGCAGTTCTTC. Using reference TRBV2 and TRBJ2-1 for the parts outside the CDR3, the full variable domain is EPEVTQTPSHQVTQMGQEVILRCVPISNHLYFYWYRQILGQKVEFLVSFYNNEISEKSEIFDDQFSVERPDGSNFTLKIRSTKLEDSAMYFCASERRNNEQFFGPGTRLTVL.

This clone was seen a few times. J is TRBJ2-3 and V is TRBV11-2; D is perhaps TRBD2 (6 bases). This CDR3 comprises 15 residues. The ends were cut back, 6 bases at V and 6 bases at J, with 19 bases in the middle. Looked up from germline, CDR1 is SGHAT and CDR2 is FQNNGV. As DNA, the CDR3 is TGTGCCAGCAGTCGGGACTCGGCGGGACTGGATACGCAGTATTTT. This gives the protein CASSRDSAGLDTQYF.